The sample holds one count of the clone carrying this T cell receptor (beta chain). This sample was included in a study of cytomegalovirus exposure and HLA in healthy donors. Study context: Earlier, some 170 million T cells were analyzed, and around 100 million unique TCR beta sequences were found among them.

The CDR3 has 14 amino acids. CDR1 is MDHEN and CDR2 is SYDVKM in the germline V gene. With V trimmed by 5 bases and J by 8 bases, 5 bases remained unmatched. Both 60 Vbeta primers and 13 Jbeta primers went into the PCR. The assay was immunoSEQ multiplex PCR, and TCRdb's table has in-frame clones only and misses some. The sample has more than 60,000 clones, more than 65% seen once. These donors, healthy bone marrow donors, were studied. The chain links TRBV28 to TRBJ1-4; 10 positions match TRBD1. The TCR was taken from a man aged 65 to 79 in good health and CMV-seropositive. Sequenced material: PBMCs. Here the CDR3 reads CASSLGQGREKLFF. In DNA form, the CDR3 reads TGTGCCAGCAGTCTGGGACAGGGGAGGGAAAAACTGTTTTTT.